A selection of T cell receptor beta chains follows, all from one sample in a study of shared clonotypes between healthy human individuals. Clones were sequenced by immunoSEQ multiplex PCR, and TCRdb holds only the in-frame ones, with some missing. Altogether roughly 810,000 clones are present, about 96% being singletons, with the ten largest covering about 0.25%. Source material: naive CD8+ T cells sorted from blood. Every receptor here comes from a man aged 30 to 39 in good health. The CDR3 runs from the conserved cysteine through the conserved F or W. Fields, in order: D gene, J gene, clone size, V gene, CDR3 DNA, CDR3 protein. D genes are given only for firm matches. Some rows have no size entry. The others give once, few or many, or a class for an expanded clone.

>NA|TRBJ2-1|once|TRBV29-1
TGCAGCGTTGAGGACTTCCTTAGCGGCATCCCCGACAATGAGCAGTTCTTC
CSVEDFLSGIPDNEQFF
>TRBD2|TRBJ2-3|NA|TRBV7-9
TGTGCCAGCAGCGACAGCGCTAGCGGGACGGGAGATACGCAGTATTTT
CASSDSASGTGDTQYF
>NA|TRBJ2-1|NA|TRBV7-2
TGTGCCAGCGCTGTGGCGGGACACGACAATGAGCAGTTCTTC
CASAVAGHDNEQFF
>NA|TRBJ2-3|NA|TRBV5-1
TGCGCCAGCAGCTTACAGGGACCCCAGGATACGCAGTATTTT
CASSLQGPQDTQYF
>TRBD2|TRBJ2-1|NA|TRBV7-9
TGTGCCAGCAGCCCACCACTAGCGACCTCCTACAATGAGCAGTTCTTC
CASSPPLATSYNEQFF
>TRBD1|TRBJ2-2|NA|TRBV5-6
TGTGCCCGCAGCTGGGGGACAGGGGGAAACACCGGGGAGCTGTTTTTT
CARSWGTGGNTGELFF
>NA|TRBJ1-1|NA|TRBV2
TGTGCCAGCACCCCTTCCGACAGGAACACTGAAGCTTTCTTT
CASTPSDRNTEAFF
>TRBD1|TRBJ2-7|NA|TRBV10-3
TGTGCCATCAGTCCCTGGACAGGGGGCAAATACGAGCAGTACTTC
CAISPWTGGKYEQYF
>TRBD2|TRBJ2-3|NA|TRBV6-5
TGTGCCAGCTCCCTACTAGCGGGTGAGGATACGCAGTATTTT
CASSLLAGEDTQYF
>NA|TRBJ2-5|NA|TRBV5-1
TGCGCCAGCAGCTTGGAAGGAGGGCGGCACCAAGAGACCCAGTACTTC
CASSLEGGRHQETQYF
>NA|TRBJ2-2|NA|TRBV7-6
TGTGCCAGCAGCTTAGGAGAAGACACGGAGCTGTTTTTT
CASSLGEDTELFF
>NA|TRBJ2-1|NA|TRBV5-1
TGCGCCAGCAGCTTGATTGAACTGGACCAACAGTTCTTC
CASSLIELDQQFF
>NA|TRBJ1-5|once|TRBV21-1
TGTGCCAGCACTCCCCTGGGGGGGGACACCTATCAGCCCCAGCATTTT
CASTPLGGDTYQPQHF
>TRBD2|TRBJ2-1|once|TRBV6-5
TGTGCCAGCAGTTACTTGGCGGGAGGGTACAATGAGCAGTTCTTC
CASSYLAGGYNEQFF
>NA|TRBJ2-5|NA|TRBV28
TGTGCCAGCAGTTTATTCGCCAGAGCGCAAGAGACCCAGTACTTC
CASSLFARAQETQYF
>NA|TRBJ2-6|NA|TRBV29-1
TGCAGCGTTCGGTGGACAGAGGAAGACTCTGGGGCCAACGTCCTGACTTTC
CSVRWTEEDSGANVLTF
>TRBD2|TRBJ2-7|NA|TRBV7-8
TGTGCCAGCAGCACATACCCAGCGGGGCGCTACGAGCAGTACTTC
CASSTYPAGRYEQYF
>TRBD2|TRBJ2-7|NA|TRBV25-1
TGTGCCAGCAGTGGATTACTAGCGGGAGCTGGCGAGCAGTACTTC
CASSGLLAGAGEQYF
>TRBD1|TRBJ2-1|NA|TRBV28
TGTGCCAGCAGTTTTCCCAGGACAGGGGTCGATGAGCAGTTCTTC
CASSFPRTGVDEQFF
>NA|TRBJ1-2|NA|TRBV11-2
TGTGCCAGCAGCTTACCCACAGCCCCCTATGGCTACACCTTC
CASSLPTAPYGYTF
>TRBD1|TRBJ1-1|NA|TRBV9
TGTGCCAGCAGCGAGGGGACAGGTAAAGCTTTCTTT
CASSEGTGKAFF
>TRBD1|TRBJ2-1|NA|TRBV7-9
TGTGCCAGCAGCCCCCTCCGGGACAGGAATGAGCAGTTCTTC
CASSPLRDRNEQFF
>NA|TRBJ1-5|NA|TRBV10-2
TGCGCCAGCAGTGGAATAGGGGAAGGTAGCAATCAGCCCCAGCATTTT
CASSGIGEGSNQPQHF
>NA|TRBJ2-5|NA|TRBV6-6
TGTGCCAGCAGCCAACCTGACAGAGATCCAAGAGGGACCCAGTACTTC
CASSQPDRDPRGTQYF
>NA|TRBJ2-1|NA|TRBV5-1
TGCGCCAGCACCCGCGGGCGGAGGAAAGAAGGCAATGAGCAGTTCTTC
CASTRGRRKEGNEQFF
>NA|TRBJ2-7|NA|TRBV29-1
TGCAGCGTTGAAGATCACGGCTACGAGCAGTACTTC
CSVEDHGYEQYF
>TRBD1|TRBJ2-7|NA|TRBV29-1
TGCAGCTTTACAGGGGAATTCCACGAGCAGTACTTC
CSFTGEFHEQYF
>TRBD2|TRBJ2-7|NA|TRBV10-2
TGCAGAGGCGGGGAGGGTTCCTACGAGCAGTACTTC
CRGGEGSYEQYF
>NA|TRBJ2-1|NA|TRBV5-5
TGTGCCAGCAGCCCGGACCATGAGCAGTTCTTC
CASSPDHEQFF
>NA|TRBJ1-3|NA|TRBV28
TGTGCCAGCAGTTTTGCCCCAGGGTATTCTTCTGGAAACACCATATATTTT
CASSFAPGYSSGNTIYF
>TRBD1|TRBJ2-7|NA|TRBV7-2
TGTGCCAGCAGCCCGGGACAGTACTCCTACGAGCAGTACTTC
CASSPGQYSYEQYF
>TRBD2|TRBJ2-1|NA|TRBV15
TGTGCCACCAGCAGAGAGAAGATAGCGGGGAATGAGCAGTTCTTC
CATSREKIAGNEQFF
>NA|TRBJ2-7|once|TRBV5-1
TGCGCCAGCAGCTTTGGGGATTCGTCCTCCTACGAGCAGTACTTC
CASSFGDSSSYEQYF
>TRBD1|TRBJ2-7|once|TRBV9
TGTGCCAGCAGCGGGACAGGCCCGTCCTACGAGCAGTACTTC
CASSGTGPSYEQYF
>TRBD1|TRBJ1-2|NA|TRBV29-1
TGCAGCGTTGAAGATCTGGCGGGACAGGGAGATGGCTACACCTTC
CSVEDLAGQGDGYTF
>TRBD2|TRBJ2-5|NA|TRBV15
TGTGCCACCAGCAAGAGCGGGAGGGGGGAGACCCAGTACTTC
CATSKSGRGETQYF
>NA|TRBJ2-2|NA|TRBV9
TGTGCCAGCAGCCCACTTGCACAGAGGGCCGCCGGGGAGCTGTTTTTT
CASSPLAQRAAGELFF
>TRBD1|TRBJ2-2|NA|TRBV30
TGTGCCTGGAGTGACATTGGGGACAGGGGGGGCACCGGGGAGCTGTTTTTT
CAWSDIGDRGGTGELFF
>NA|TRBJ1-2|NA|TRBV4-1
TGCGCCAGCAGCCAACCATCAGCTGGCTACACCTTC
CASSQPSAGYTF
>NA|TRBJ2-1|NA|TRBV25-1
TGTGCCAGCAGTGAATTCTCCTCGACGGAGAGCTCCTACAATGAGCAGTTCTTC
CASSEFSSTESSYNEQFF
>NA|TRBJ2-2|NA|TRBV4-3
TGCGCCAGCAGCCAAGATGGAAGGACGAACACCGGGGAGCTGTTTTTT
CASSQDGRTNTGELFF